This T cell receptor beta chain comes out of a study of control samples from healthy donors and cancer patients. Measured with immunoSEQ multiplex PCR; TCRdb has only the in-frame clones, and not every one. Of some 28,000 clones listed, 79% were seen once; the top ten hold approximately 22%. This clone was observed a handful of times. CDR3 length equals 15 residues. Germline values: CDR1 MNHEY, CDR2 SMNVEV (reference sequence). V shed 2 bases and J shed 4 bases, with 14 bases lying between them. Specimen: PBMCs. J is TRBJ1-2 and V is TRBV27, with D possibly matching TRBD1 (6 bases). The receptor comes from a man aged 55 to 69 with head and neck cancer. CDR3 in amino acids: CASSLRGASVYGYTF. The DNA of the CDR3 is TGTGCCAGCAGTTTACGGGGGGCATCGGTCTATGGCTACACCTTC.